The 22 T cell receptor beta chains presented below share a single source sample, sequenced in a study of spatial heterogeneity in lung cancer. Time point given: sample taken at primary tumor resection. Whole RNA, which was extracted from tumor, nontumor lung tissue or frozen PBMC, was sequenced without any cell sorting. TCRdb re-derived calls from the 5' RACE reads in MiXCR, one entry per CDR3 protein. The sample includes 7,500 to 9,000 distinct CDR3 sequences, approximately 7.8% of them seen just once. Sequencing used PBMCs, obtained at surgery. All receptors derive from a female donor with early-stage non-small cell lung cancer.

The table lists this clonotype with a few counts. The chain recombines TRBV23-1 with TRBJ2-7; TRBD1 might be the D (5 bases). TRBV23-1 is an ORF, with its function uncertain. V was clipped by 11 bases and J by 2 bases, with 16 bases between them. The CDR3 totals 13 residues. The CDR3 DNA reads TGCGCCTGCTACAGGAAAACGACCTACGAGCAGTACTTC. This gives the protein CACYRKTTYEQYF.

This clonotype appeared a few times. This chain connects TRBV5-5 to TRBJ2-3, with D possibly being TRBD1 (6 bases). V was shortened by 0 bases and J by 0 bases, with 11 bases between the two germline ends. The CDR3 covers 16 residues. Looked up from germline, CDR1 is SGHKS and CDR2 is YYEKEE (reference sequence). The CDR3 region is CASSLGTDTSTDTQYF. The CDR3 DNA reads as TGTGCCAGCAGCTTGGGGACAGACACTAGCACAGATACGCAGTATTTT.

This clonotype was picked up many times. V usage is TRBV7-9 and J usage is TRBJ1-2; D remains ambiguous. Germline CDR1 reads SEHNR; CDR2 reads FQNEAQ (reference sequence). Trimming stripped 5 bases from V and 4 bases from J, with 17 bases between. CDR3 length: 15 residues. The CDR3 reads CASSPSGGGFYGYTF. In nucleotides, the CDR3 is TGTGCCAGCAGCCCCTCCGGCGGCGGATTCTATGGCTACACCTTC.

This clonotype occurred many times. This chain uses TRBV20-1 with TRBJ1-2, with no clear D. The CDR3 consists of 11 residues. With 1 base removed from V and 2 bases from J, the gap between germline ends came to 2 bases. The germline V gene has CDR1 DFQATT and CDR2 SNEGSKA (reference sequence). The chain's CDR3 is CSARVNYGYTF. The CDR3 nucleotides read TGCAGTGCTAGAGTAAACTATGGCTACACCTTC.

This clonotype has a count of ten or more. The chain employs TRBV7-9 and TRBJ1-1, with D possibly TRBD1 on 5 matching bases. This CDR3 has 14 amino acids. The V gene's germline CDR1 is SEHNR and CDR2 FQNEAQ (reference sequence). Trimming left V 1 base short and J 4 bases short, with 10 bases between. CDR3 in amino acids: CASSLETGATEAFF. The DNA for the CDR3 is TGTGCCAGCAGCTTAGAAACAGGAGCCACTGAAGCTTTCTTT.

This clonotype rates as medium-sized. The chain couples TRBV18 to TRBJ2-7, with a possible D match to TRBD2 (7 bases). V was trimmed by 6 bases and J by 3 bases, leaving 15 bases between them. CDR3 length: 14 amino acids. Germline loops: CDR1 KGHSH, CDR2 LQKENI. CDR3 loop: CASSPGERGYEQYF. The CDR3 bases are TGTGCCAGCTCCCCAGGGGAGCGGGGCTACGAGCAGTACTTC.

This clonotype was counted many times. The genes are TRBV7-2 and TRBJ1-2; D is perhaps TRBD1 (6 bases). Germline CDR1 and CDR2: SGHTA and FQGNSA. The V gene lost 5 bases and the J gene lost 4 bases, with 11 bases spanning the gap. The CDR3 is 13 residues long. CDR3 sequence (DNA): TGTGCCAGCAGCCCGGACAGATTCTATGGCTACACCTTC. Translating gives CASSPDRFYGYTF.

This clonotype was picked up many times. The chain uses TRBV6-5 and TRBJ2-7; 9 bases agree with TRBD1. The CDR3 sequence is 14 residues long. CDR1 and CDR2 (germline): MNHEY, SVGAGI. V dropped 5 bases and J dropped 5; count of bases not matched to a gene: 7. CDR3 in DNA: TGTGCCAGCAGTCCCCGGGACAGGGTCCACGAGCAGTACTTC. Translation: CASSPRDRVHEQYF.

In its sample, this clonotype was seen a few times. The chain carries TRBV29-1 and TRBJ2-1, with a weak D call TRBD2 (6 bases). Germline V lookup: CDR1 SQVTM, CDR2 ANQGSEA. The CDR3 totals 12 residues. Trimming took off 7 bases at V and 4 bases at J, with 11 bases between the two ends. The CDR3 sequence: CSGGGTYNEQFF. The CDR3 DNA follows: TGCAGCGGAGGCGGGACGTACAATGAGCAGTTCTTC.

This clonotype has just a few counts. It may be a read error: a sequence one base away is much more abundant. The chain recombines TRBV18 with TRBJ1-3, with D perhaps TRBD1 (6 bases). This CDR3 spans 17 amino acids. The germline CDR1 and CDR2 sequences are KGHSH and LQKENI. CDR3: CASSQIPGQSSGNTVYF. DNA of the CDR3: TGTGCCAGCTCACAAATCCCCGGACAGTCCTCTGGAAACACCGTATATTTT.

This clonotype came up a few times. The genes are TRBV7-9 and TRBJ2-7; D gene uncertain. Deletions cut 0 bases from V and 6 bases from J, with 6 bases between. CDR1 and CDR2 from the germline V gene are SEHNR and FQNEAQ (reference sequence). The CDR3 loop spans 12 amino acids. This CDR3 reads CASSLASIEQYF. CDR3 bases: TGTGCCAGCAGCTTAGCCAGCATCGAGCAGTACTTC. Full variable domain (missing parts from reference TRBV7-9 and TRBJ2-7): DTGVSQNPRHKITKRGQNVTFRCDPISEHNRLYWYRQTLGQGPEFLTYFQNEAQLEKSRLLSDRFSAERPKGSFSTLEIQRTEQGDSAMYLCASSLASIEQYFGPGTRLTVT.

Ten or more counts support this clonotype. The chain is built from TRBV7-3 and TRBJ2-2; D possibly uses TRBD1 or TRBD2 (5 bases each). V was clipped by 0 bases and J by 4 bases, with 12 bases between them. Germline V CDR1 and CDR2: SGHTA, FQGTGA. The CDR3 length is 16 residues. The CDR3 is CASSLTGTAITGELFF. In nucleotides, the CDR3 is TGTGCCAGCAGCTTAACTGGGACCGCAATCACCGGGGAGCTGTTTTTT. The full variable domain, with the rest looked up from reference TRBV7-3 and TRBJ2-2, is GAGVSQTPSNKVTEKGKYVELRCDPISGHTALYWYRQSLGQGPEFLIYFQGTGAADDSGLPNDRFFAVRPEGSVSTLKIQRTERGDSAVYLCASSLTGTAITGELFFGEGSRLTVL.

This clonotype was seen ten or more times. The CDR3, as DNA: TGTGCCAGCAGTCTTAGCGGAGTGGGGCTCGGGGGGCAGTTCTTC. Translated, it gives CASSLSGVGLGGQFF. The rearrangement links TRBV6-6 to TRBJ2-1; the D gene is possibly TRBD2 (6 bases). Germline V gene data show CDR1 as MNHNY and CDR2 as SVGAGI (reference sequence). There are 15 residues in the CDR3. The V end lost 5 bases, the J end lost 12 bases, and 23 bases lay between the germline ends.

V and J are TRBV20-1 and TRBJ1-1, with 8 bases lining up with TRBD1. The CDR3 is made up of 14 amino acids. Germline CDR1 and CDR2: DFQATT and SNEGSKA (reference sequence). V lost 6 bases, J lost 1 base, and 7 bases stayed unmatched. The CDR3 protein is CSALTGVANTEAFF. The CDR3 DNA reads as TGCAGTGCACTGACAGGGGTCGCGAACACTGAAGCTTTCTTT.

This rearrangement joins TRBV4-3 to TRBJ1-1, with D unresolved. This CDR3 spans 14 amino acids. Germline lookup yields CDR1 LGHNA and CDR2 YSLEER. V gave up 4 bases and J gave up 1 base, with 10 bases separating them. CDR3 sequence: CASSPETGNTEAFF. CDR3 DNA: TGCGCCAGCAGCCCCGAAACGGGGAACACTGAAGCTTTCTTT.

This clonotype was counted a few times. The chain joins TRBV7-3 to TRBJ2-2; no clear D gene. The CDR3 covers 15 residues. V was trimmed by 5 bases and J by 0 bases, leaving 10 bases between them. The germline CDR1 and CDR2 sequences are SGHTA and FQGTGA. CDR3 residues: CASSRKSANTGELFF. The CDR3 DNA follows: TGTGCCAGCAGCCGAAAATCAGCGAACACCGGGGAGCTGTTTTTT.

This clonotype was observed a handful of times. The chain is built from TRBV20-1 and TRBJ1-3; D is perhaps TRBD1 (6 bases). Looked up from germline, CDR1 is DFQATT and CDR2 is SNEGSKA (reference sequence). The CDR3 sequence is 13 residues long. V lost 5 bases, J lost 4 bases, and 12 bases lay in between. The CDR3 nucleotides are TGCAGTGCTCAGTGGGGGGGCGGAAACACCATATATTTT. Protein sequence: CSAQWGGGNTIYF.

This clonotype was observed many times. Here the CDR3 DNA reads TGTGCCAGCAGTTTGACAGGGGGCGCGAACACTGAAGCTTTCTTT. This gives the protein CASSLTGGANTEAFF. This chain joins TRBV12-3 or TRBV12-4 and TRBJ1-1; 10 bases map to TRBD1. The CDR3 contains 15 residues. With 3 bases clipped from V and 1 base from J, the junction kept 2 bases outside the gene matches.

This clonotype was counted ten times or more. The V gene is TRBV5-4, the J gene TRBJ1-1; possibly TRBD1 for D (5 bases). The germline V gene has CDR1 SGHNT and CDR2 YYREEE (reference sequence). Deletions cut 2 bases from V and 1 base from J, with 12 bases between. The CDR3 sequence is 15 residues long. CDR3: CASSLLQAPNTEAFF. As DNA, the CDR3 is TGTGCCAGCAGCTTATTACAGGCCCCGAACACTGAAGCTTTCTTT.

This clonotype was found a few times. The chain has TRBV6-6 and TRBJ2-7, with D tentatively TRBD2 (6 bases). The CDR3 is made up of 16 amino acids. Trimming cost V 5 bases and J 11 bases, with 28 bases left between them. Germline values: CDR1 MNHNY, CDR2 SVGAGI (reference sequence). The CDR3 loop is CASSHQSGTSTSPKYF. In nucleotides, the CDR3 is TGTGCCAGCAGTCACCAATCCGGCACTAGCACCTCCCCGAAGTACTTC.

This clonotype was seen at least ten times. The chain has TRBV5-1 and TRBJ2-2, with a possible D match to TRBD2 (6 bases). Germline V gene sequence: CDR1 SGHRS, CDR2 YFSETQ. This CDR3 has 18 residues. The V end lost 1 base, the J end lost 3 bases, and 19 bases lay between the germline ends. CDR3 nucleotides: TGCGCCAGCAGCTTGTCCGGTCCACGGTCGGGGGACACCGGGGAGCTGTTTTTT. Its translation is CASSLSGPRSGDTGELFF.

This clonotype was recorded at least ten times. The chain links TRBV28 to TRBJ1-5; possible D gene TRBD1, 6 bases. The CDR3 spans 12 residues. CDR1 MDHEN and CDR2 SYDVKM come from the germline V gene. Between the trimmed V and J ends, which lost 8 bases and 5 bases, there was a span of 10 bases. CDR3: CASRRGDQPQHF. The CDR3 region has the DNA TGTGCCAGCCGGAGGGGGGATCAGCCCCAGCATTTT.